Listed below are T cell receptor beta chains from one sample, sequenced in a study of response to subunit inactivated influenza vaccine. TCRdb passed the RT-PCR reads through MiXCR, listing each CDR3 protein once. The sample has hundreds of thousands of distinct CDR3 sequences; 13% to 15% are singletons. The sequencing used PBMCs from blood, collected less than 15 days before vaccination. These receptors came from a man over 45 who received an inactivated influenza vaccine. Each CDR3 is given with its conserved first and last residue. A D gene is named only where the DNA matches it firmly. Clone size is not always given. Where it is, it says once, few, many or a class for expanded clones.

abundance: few
j_gene: TRBJ1-2
v_gene: TRBV12-3/TRBV12-4
d_gene: NA
CDR3aa: CASLDGAAELSYGYTF
CDR3nt: TGTGCCAGCCTCGACGGGGCCGCCGAGCTAAGCTATGGCTACACCTTC

abundance: few
j_gene: TRBJ2-2
v_gene: TRBV11-2
d_gene: NA
CDR3aa: CASTRTGNTGELFF
CDR3nt: TGTGCCAGCACCCGAACCGGTAACACCGGGGAGCTGTTTTTT

abundance: many
j_gene: TRBJ1-5
v_gene: TRBV29-1
d_gene: NA
CDR3aa: CSVEDGGARQPQHF
CDR3nt: TGCAGCGTTGAAGATGGGGGGGCCCGTCAGCCCCAGCATTTT

abundance: NA
j_gene: TRBJ1-5
v_gene: TRBV6-1
d_gene: NA
CDR3aa: CSSSEAMDKNQPQHF
CDR3nt: TGTTCCAGCAGTGAAGCGATGGACAAAAATCAGCCCCAGCATTTT

abundance: NA
j_gene: TRBJ2-1
v_gene: TRBV20-1
d_gene: TRBD2
CDR3aa: CSARGVRLAGGSKTYNEQFF
CDR3nt: TGCAGTGCTAGGGGAGTAAGACTAGCGGGGGGGTCCAAGACCTACAATGAGCAGTTCTTC

abundance: few
j_gene: TRBJ2-3
v_gene: TRBV7-2
d_gene: NA
CDR3aa: CASSLLGPDTQYF
CDR3nt: TGTGCCAGCAGCTTACTGGGACCTGATACGCAGTATTTT

abundance: NA
j_gene: TRBJ2-1
v_gene: TRBV7-2
d_gene: NA
CDR3aa: CASSLVLARGIEQFF
CDR3nt: TGTGCCAGCAGCTTAGTGCTAGCGAGGGGCATCGAGCAGTTCTTC

abundance: few
j_gene: TRBJ2-2
v_gene: TRBV2
d_gene: NA
CDR3aa: CASSQGRTNTGELFF
CDR3nt: TGTGCCAGCAGTCAGGGGCGAACGAACACCGGGGAGCTGTTTTTT

abundance: many
j_gene: TRBJ2-3
v_gene: TRBV11-2
d_gene: NA
CDR3aa: CASSFQTDTQYF
CDR3nt: TGTGCCAGCAGCTTTCAAACAGATACGCAGTATTTT

abundance: few
j_gene: TRBJ2-1
v_gene: TRBV7-7
d_gene: NA
CDR3aa: CASSLARLGHEQFF
CDR3nt: TGTGCCAGCAGCTTAGCTCGCTTGGGCCATGAGCAGTTCTTC

abundance: many
j_gene: TRBJ2-5
v_gene: TRBV20-1
d_gene: TRBD1
CDR3aa: CSARDRGHQETQYF
CDR3nt: TGCAGTGCCCGGGACAGGGGCCACCAAGAGACCCAGTACTTC

abundance: many
j_gene: TRBJ2-7
v_gene: TRBV12-3/TRBV12-4
d_gene: TRBD2
CDR3aa: CASREGTSSYEQYF
CDR3nt: TGTGCCAGCAGAGAGGGGACTAGCAGCTACGAGCAGTACTTC

abundance: few
j_gene: TRBJ1-2
v_gene: TRBV5-1
d_gene: NA
CDR3aa: CASSLATTDYGYTF
CDR3nt: TGCGCCAGCAGCTTGGCGACAACCGATTATGGCTACACCTTC

abundance: many
j_gene: TRBJ2-5
v_gene: TRBV12-3/TRBV12-4
d_gene: TRBD2
CDR3aa: CASSPLREGPFGQYF
CDR3nt: TGTGCCAGCAGTCCCCTCCGGGAGGGCCCGTTCGGCCAGTACTTC

abundance: NA
j_gene: TRBJ2-2
v_gene: TRBV27
d_gene: NA
CDR3aa: CASSFSGRFFTGELFF
CDR3nt: TGTGCCAGCAGTTTCTCTGGCCGGTTCTTCACCGGGGAGCTGTTTTTT

abundance: NA
j_gene: TRBJ2-5
v_gene: TRBV5-1
d_gene: NA
CDR3aa: CASSLGSRYETQYF
CDR3nt: TGCGCCAGCAGCTTGGGATCCCGTTACGAGACCCAGTACTTC

abundance: NA
j_gene: TRBJ2-5
v_gene: TRBV12-3/TRBV12-4
d_gene: TRBD2
CDR3aa: CASSAPRRLAGARETQYF
CDR3nt: TGTGCCAGCAGTGCCCCTCGCCGACTAGCGGGGGCGAGGGAGACCCAGTACTTC

abundance: NA
j_gene: TRBJ2-7
v_gene: TRBV7-2
d_gene: TRBD2
CDR3aa: CASSLGYPSGRGDEQYF
CDR3nt: TGTGCCAGCAGCTTAGGGTATCCGAGCGGGAGGGGGGACGAGCAGTACTTC

abundance: NA
j_gene: TRBJ2-7
v_gene: TRBV25-1
d_gene: NA
CDR3aa: CASRHSTTYEQYF
CDR3nt: TGTGCCAGCAGGCACAGTACCACCTACGAGCAGTACTTC

abundance: few
j_gene: TRBJ2-7
v_gene: TRBV28
d_gene: NA
CDR3aa: CASSPPGTLSYEQYF
CDR3nt: TGTGCCAGCAGTCCCCCGGGAACTCTTTCCTACGAGCAGTACTTC

abundance: NA
j_gene: TRBJ1-1
v_gene: TRBV7-8
d_gene: NA
CDR3aa: CASSLASRLNTEAFF
CDR3nt: TGTGCCAGCAGCTTAGCAAGCCGGCTGAACACTGAAGCTTTCTTT

abundance: few
j_gene: TRBJ2-5
v_gene: TRBV5-6
d_gene: NA
CDR3aa: CASSFIAGQETQYF
CDR3nt: TGTGCCAGCAGCTTTATTGCGGGGCAAGAGACCCAGTACTTC

abundance: NA
j_gene: TRBJ1-3
v_gene: TRBV12-3/TRBV12-4
d_gene: NA
CDR3aa: CASSALPPSLSGNTIYF
CDR3nt: TGTGCCAGCAGTGCCCTACCCCCCAGCCTCTCTGGAAACACCATATATTTT

abundance: NA
j_gene: TRBJ1-1
v_gene: TRBV10-3
d_gene: TRBD1
CDR3aa: CAITTGGQGEAFF
CDR3nt: TGTGCCATCACAACTGGGGGACAGGGAGAAGCTTTCTTT

abundance: few
j_gene: TRBJ2-7
v_gene: TRBV4-3
d_gene: TRBD1
CDR3aa: CASSQDLRDRGESYEQYF
CDR3nt: TGCGCCAGCAGCCAAGATTTAAGGGACAGGGGTGAAAGCTACGAGCAGTACTTC

abundance: NA
j_gene: TRBJ2-3
v_gene: TRBV29-1
d_gene: NA
CDR3aa: CSVDFRTDTQYF
CDR3nt: TGCAGCGTTGACTTTCGCACAGATACGCAGTATTTT